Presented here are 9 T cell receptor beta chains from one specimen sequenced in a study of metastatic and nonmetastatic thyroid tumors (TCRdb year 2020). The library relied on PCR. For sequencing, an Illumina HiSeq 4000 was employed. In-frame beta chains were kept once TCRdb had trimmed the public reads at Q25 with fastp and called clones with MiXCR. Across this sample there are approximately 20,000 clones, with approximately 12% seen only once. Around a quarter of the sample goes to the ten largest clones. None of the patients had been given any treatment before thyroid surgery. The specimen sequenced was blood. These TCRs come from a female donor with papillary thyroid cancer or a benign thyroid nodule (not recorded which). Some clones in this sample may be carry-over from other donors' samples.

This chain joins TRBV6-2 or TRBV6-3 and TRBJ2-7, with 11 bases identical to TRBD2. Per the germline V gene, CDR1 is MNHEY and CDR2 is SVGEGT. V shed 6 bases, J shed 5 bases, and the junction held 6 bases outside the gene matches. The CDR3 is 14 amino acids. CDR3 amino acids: CASSGTSGSDEQYF. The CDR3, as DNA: TGTGCCAGCAGCGGGACTAGCGGTTCGGACGAGCAGTACTTC.

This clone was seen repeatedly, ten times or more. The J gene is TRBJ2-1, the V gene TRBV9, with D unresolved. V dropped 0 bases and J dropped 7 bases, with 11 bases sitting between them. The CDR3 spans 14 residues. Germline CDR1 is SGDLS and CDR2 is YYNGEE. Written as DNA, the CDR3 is TGTGCCAGCAGCGTAGAGCCGTCCAGAAATGAGCAGTTCTTC. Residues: CASSVEPSRNEQFF.

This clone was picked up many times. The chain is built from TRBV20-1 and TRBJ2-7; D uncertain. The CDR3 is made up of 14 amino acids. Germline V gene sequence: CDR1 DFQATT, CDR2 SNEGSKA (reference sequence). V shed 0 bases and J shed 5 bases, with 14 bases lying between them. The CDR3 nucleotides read TGCAGTGCTAGAGATCTACACCGTGGACACGAGCAGTACTTC. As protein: CSARDLHRGHEQYF.

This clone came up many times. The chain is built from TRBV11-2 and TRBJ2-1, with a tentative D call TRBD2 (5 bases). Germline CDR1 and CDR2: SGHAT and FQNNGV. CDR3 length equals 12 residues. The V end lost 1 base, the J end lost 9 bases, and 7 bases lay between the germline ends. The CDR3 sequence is CASSLGGFEQFF. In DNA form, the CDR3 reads TGTGCCAGCAGCTTAGGAGGGTTTGAGCAGTTCTTC.

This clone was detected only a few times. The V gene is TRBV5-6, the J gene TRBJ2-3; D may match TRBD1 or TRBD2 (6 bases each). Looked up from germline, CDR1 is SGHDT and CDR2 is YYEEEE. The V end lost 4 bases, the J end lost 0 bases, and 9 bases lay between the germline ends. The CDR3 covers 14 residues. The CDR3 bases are TGTGCCAGCAGCAGGGGGGCTAGCACAGATACGCAGTATTTT. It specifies CASSRGASTDTQYF.

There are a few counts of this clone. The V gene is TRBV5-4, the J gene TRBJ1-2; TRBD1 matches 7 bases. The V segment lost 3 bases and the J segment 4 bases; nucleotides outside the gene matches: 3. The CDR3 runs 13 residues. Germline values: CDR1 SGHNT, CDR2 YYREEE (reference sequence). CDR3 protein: CASSYRDSYGYTF. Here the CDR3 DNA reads TGTGCCAGCAGCTACCGGGACAGCTATGGCTACACCTTC. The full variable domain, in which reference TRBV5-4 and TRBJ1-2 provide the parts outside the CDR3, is ETGVTQSPTHLIKTRGQQVTLRCSSQSGHNTVSWYQQALGQGPQFIFQYYREEENGRGNFPPRFSGLQFPNYSSELNVNALELDDSALYLCASSYRDSYGYTFGSGTRLTVV.

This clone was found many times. This chain's CDR3 is CASSSPRTIYGYTF. The CDR3 bases are TGTGCCAGCAGCTCCCCTAGGACAATCTATGGCTACACCTTC. The gene calls are TRBV6-2 or TRBV6-3 and TRBJ1-2; maybe TRBD1 (5 bases). CDR1 is MNHEY and CDR2 is SVGEGT in the germline V gene. The CDR3 covers 14 residues. V lost 6 bases to trimming and J lost 4 bases, with 15 bases between them.

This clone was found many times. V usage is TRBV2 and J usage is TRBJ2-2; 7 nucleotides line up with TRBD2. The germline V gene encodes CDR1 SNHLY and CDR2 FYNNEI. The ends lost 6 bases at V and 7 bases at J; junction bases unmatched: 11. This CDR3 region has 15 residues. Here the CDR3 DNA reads TGTGCCAGCAGGAGGATCACATCGGGGGGCGGGGAGCTGTTTTTT. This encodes CASRRITSGGGELFF.

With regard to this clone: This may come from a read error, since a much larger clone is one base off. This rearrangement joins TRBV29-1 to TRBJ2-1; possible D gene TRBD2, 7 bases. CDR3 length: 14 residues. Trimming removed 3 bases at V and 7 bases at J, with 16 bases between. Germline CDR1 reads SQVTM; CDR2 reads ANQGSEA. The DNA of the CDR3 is TGCAGCGTTGACGGGGGGCGCCTCCAGAATGAGCAGTTCTTC. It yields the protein CSVDGGRLQNEQFF.